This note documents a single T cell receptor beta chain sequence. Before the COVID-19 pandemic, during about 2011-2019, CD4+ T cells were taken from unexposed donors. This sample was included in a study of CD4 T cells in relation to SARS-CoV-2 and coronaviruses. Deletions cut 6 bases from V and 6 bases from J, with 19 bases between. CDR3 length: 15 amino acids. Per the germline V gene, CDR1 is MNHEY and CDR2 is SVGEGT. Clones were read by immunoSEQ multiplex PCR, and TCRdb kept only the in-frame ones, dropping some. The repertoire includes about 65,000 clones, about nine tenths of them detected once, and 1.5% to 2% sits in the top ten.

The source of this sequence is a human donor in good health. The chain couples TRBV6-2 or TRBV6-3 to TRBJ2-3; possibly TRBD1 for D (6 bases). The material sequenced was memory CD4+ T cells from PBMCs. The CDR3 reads CASSRAQGRGDTQYF. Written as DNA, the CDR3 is TGTGCCAGCAGCAGGGCACAGGGCCGAGGGGATACGCAGTATTTT.